A single sample gave rise to the 5 T cell receptor beta chains below, sequenced in a study of patients and donors after allogeneic stem cell transplantation. TCRdb independently ran MiXCR on the RT-PCR reads; one entry per CDR3 protein. The sample lists around 150,000 distinct CDR3 sequences; approximately 40% were seen once. Source material: blood, either unsorted or a sorted T cell fraction (not recorded which). These TCRs come from a human donor who was either an allogeneic HSCT recipient or a stem cell or donor lymphocyte infusion donor (not recorded which). It is not recorded whose cells these are; they may come from a transplant donor.

V and J are TRBV20-1 and TRBJ2-1; 8 bases agree with TRBD1. This CDR3 contains 14 residues. CDR1 is DFQATT and CDR2 is SNEGSKA in the germline V gene (reference sequence). Trimming at V came to 5 bases and at J to 5 bases, leaving 8 bases not matched to a gene. CDR3 nucleotide sequence: TGCAGTGCTCATGGGACAGGTTTAGACAATGAGCAGTTCTTC. This encodes CSAHGTGLDNEQFF.

This clonotype was seen at least ten times. The V call is TRBV12-3 or TRBV12-4, the J call TRBJ1-1, with 7 bases fitting TRBD1. J lost 1 base, V lost 1 base, and 3 bases had no gene match. There are 15 residues in the CDR3. The CDR3 sequence is CASSLVSGGNTEAFF. CDR3 bases: TGTGCCAGCAGTTTAGTCTCAGGGGGGAACACTGAAGCTTTCTTT.

The chain uses TRBV4-1 and TRBJ1-2; 8 nucleotides align to TRBD1. CDR1 is MGHRA and CDR2 is YSYEKL in the germline V gene. V lost 3 bases and J lost 2; bases outside the gene matches: 5. This CDR3 has 15 amino acids. CDR3 DNA: TGCGCCAGCAGCCACCGGACAGGGCTAAACTATGGCTACACCTTC. Translation: CASSHRTGLNYGYTF.

The chain joins TRBV10-3 to TRBJ1-2, with D maybe TRBD1 (5 bases). From germline, CDR1 is ENHRY and CDR2 SYGVKD. Trimming left V 4 bases short and J 8 bases short, with 20 bases between. The CDR3 length is 15 residues. The CDR3 here is CAISGAGTADAGYTF. In nucleotides, the CDR3 is TGTGCCATCAGTGGGGCCGGGACTGCCGATGCCGGCTACACCTTC.

This chain connects TRBV25-1 to TRBJ1-2; D is perhaps TRBD1 (5 bases). Deletions cut 4 bases from V and 2 bases from J, with 14 bases between. This CDR3 spans 15 amino acids. Germline V gene lookup returns CDR1 MGHDK and CDR2 SYGVNS. The CDR3 loop is CASSAWDAENYGYTF. The DNA for the CDR3 is TGTGCCAGCAGTGCGTGGGACGCAGAGAACTATGGCTACACCTTC.